This passage covers 7 T cell receptor beta chains from one sample sequenced in a study of persistence of HIV-infected CD4 T cells. These TCRs' antigens remain unknown. Cells were stimulated nonspecifically with anti-CD3/anti-CD28 magnetic beads. CD4+ T cells upregulating both CD40 ligand and CD69 were sorted as responding cells. Sequencing used immunoSEQ version 4 in survey mode. The data were produced by immunoSEQ multiplex PCR, yet TCRdb's version contains in-frame clones alone and is incomplete. This table holds tens of thousands of clones, about nine tenths found once. Sequencing used CD4+ T cells sorted from PBMCs after roughly 17-hour stimulation, obtained from a patient who received antiretroviral therapy. The source is an adult woman with HIV who was CMV-seropositive.

This clone turned up a few times. This rearrangement joins TRBV6-5 to TRBJ1-2, with D hard to call. Looked up from germline, CDR1 is MNHEY and CDR2 is SVGAGI. This CDR3 region has 14 residues. The V end lost 2 bases, the J end lost 0 bases, and 7 bases lay between the germline ends. The CDR3 loop is CASSYTGANYGYTF. In nucleotides, the CDR3 is TGTGCCAGCAGTTACACTGGAGCTAACTATGGCTACACCTTC.

V gene TRBV28 combines with J gene TRBJ2-2; the match to TRBD2 covers 7 bases. CDR1 and CDR2 from the germline V gene are MDHEN and SYDVKM. V lost 7 bases to trimming and J lost 1 base; unmatched junction nucleotides: 6. This CDR3 contains 15 residues. The CDR3, as DNA: TGTGCCAGCACCATCGGGGAGGGGAACACCGGGGAGCTGTTTTTT. Translating it yields CASTIGEGNTGELFF. Combining the CDR3 with reference TRBV28 and TRBJ2-2 gives the whole variable domain DVKVTQSSRYLVKRTGEKVFLECVQDMDHENMFWYRQDPGLGLRLIYFSYDVKMKEKGDIPEGYSVSREKKERFSLILESASTNQTSMYLCASTIGEGNTGELFFGEGSRLTVL.

The chain combines TRBV5-6 with TRBJ1-2, with D hard to call. Trimming took off 0 bases at V and 1 base at J, with 16 bases between the two ends. Germline CDR1 is SGHDT and CDR2 is YYEEEE. The CDR3 has 17 amino acids. The CDR3 nucleotides read TGTGCCAGCAGCTTGGCCCCCGGACGTTCCCTTAACTATGGCTACACCTTC. Residues: CASSLAPGRSLNYGYTF.

The chain combines TRBV28 with TRBJ2-1; 10 bases align to TRBD2. With 5 bases clipped from V and 0 bases from J, the junction kept 7 bases outside the gene matches. Looked up from germline, CDR1 is MDHEN and CDR2 is SYDVKM. CDR3 size: 17 residues. The CDR3 nucleotides are TGTGCCAGCAGTACACTAGCGGGGTTGAGCTCCTACAATGAGCAGTTCTTC. Protein: CASSTLAGLSSYNEQFF.

The chain carries TRBV10-3 and TRBJ1-5; D perhaps matches TRBD1 (6 bases). Trimming took 6 bases from V and 5 from J, leaving 11 bases between them. This CDR3 is 13 amino acids long. Germline assignment: CDR1 ENHRY and CDR2 SYGVKD. This chain's CDR3 is CAIRRTEDQPQHF. In DNA, the CDR3 is TGTGCCATCAGACGGACAGAAGATCAGCCCCAGCATTTT.

The gene calls are TRBV2 and TRBJ2-7, with 10 bases identical to TRBD1. The length of the CDR3 is 13 residues. Germline V gives CDR1 SNHLY, CDR2 FYNNEI. V shed 6 bases and J 6 bases; nucleotides not matched to a gene: 5. The CDR3 reads CASSRDRGGEQYF. The CDR3 nucleotides are TGTGCCAGCAGCCGGGACAGGGGAGGCGAGCAGTACTTC.

This clone appeared once. The chain combines TRBV30 with TRBJ1-5; no clear D gene. Trimming took 2 bases from V and 4 from J, leaving 6 bases between them. This CDR3 contains 12 residues. Germline loops: CDR1 GTSNPN, CDR2 SVGIG (reference sequence). CDR3 DNA: TGTGCCTGGAGTCCCCCGAATCAGCCCCAGCATTTT. It encodes CAWSPPNQPQHF.